These 29 T cell receptor beta chains share one sample of origin, sequenced in a study of blood T cell repertoires in COVID-19. The table came from immunoSEQ multiplex PCR; TCRdb's copy has only in-frame clones and leaves some out. Altogether 220,000 or so clones are present, 75% to 90% being singletons, with the ten largest covering roughly 6.5%. The material sequenced was peripheral blood. These receptor sequences come from a man in his 60s who had recovered from COVID-19.

This clone was detected only once. V and J are TRBV14 and TRBJ2-1; 9 positions match TRBD2. Germline V gene lookup returns CDR1 SGHDN and CDR2 FVKESK. The V gene end was trimmed by 1 base and the J gene end by 2 bases; junction bases not matched to a gene: 3. CDR3 length: 16 residues. CDR3 protein: CASSQGRGRAYNEQFF. For the CDR3, the DNA is TGTGCCAGCAGCCAAGGTCGCGGGAGGGCCTACAATGAGCAGTTCTTC. Complete variable domain (other parts from reference TRBV14 and TRBJ2-1): EAGVTQFPSHSVIEKGQTVTLRCDPISGHDNLYWYRRVMGKEIKFLLHFVKESKQDESGMPNNRFLAERTGGTYSTLKVQPAELEDSGVYFCASSQGRGRAYNEQFFGPGTRLTVL.

The rearrangement uses TRBV15 and TRBJ2-1, with TRBD1 as a possible D gene (6 bases). V lost 3 bases, J lost 4 bases, and 10 bases lay in between. CDR1 is LNHNV, CDR2 YYDKDF, per germline (reference sequence). The CDR3 runs to 14 residues. CDR3 coding DNA: TGTGCCACCAGCAGGGACAGCAGATACAATGAGCAGTTCTTC. Amino acids: CATSRDSRYNEQFF.

This clone was picked up one time. The rearrangement joins TRBV10-3 to TRBJ1-5, with D unresolved. Germline CDR1 ENHRY, CDR2 SYGVKD. V lost 0 bases and J lost 4, with 10 bases in between. The CDR3 sequence is 15 residues long. CDR3 coding DNA: TGTGCCATCAGTGAGTCGACCGGGATGAATCAGCCCCAGCATTTT. This gives the protein CAISESTGMNQPQHF.

The DNA of the CDR3 is TGCAGCACTAAAAGGGGGGAGGGACAGCCCCAGCATTTT. It specifies CSTKRGEGQPQHF. The genes are TRBV29-1 and TRBJ1-5, with a weak D call TRBD1 (6 bases). V shed 8 bases and J shed 7 bases, with 18 bases lying between them. The germline V gene encodes CDR1 SQVTM and CDR2 ANQGSEA. This CDR3 is 13 amino acids long.

The chain recombines TRBV14 with TRBJ1-1; no reliable D call. V was pared by 0 bases and J by 6 bases, with 14 bases between. CDR3 length: 15 amino acids. Per the germline V gene, CDR1 is SGHDN and CDR2 is FVKESK. The CDR3 DNA sequence: TGTGCCAGCAGCCAAGAAACTGCCCGGCGGGCTGAAGCTTTCTTT. It yields the protein CASSQETARRAEAFF.

The genes are TRBV29-1 and TRBJ2-2, with D possibly being TRBD2 (6 bases). Per germline, CDR1 SQVTM and CDR2 ANQGSEA. The CDR3 is made up of 15 amino acids. Between the trimmed V and J ends, which lost 5 bases and 1 base, there was a span of 14 bases. In DNA form, the CDR3 reads TGCAGCGTTCAAAAGGGCGGGGTGAACACCGGGGAGCTGTTTTTT. This gives the protein CSVQKGGVNTGELFF.

The chain joins TRBV30 to TRBJ2-5; 9 nucleotides align to TRBD2. Trimming at V came to 7 bases and at J to 1 base, leaving 10 bases not matched to a gene. CDR1 is GTSNPN, CDR2 SVGIG, per germline (reference sequence). This CDR3 spans 15 amino acids. The chain's CDR3 is CAYRSGTSSQETQYF. The CDR3 nucleotides read TGTGCCTACCGGTCAGGGACTAGCTCCCAAGAGACCCAGTACTTC.

The chain employs TRBV3-1 (or the pseudogene TRBV3-2) and TRBJ2-6; no clear D gene. From germline, CDR1 is LGHDT and CDR2 YNNKEL (reference sequence). This CDR3 region has 14 residues. V was clipped by 2 bases and J by 3 bases, with 5 bases between them. As DNA, the CDR3 is TGTGCCAGCAGCCAACGAGGTGGGGCCAACGTCCTGACTTTC. Its protein is CASSQRGGANVLTF.

The chain couples TRBV5-1 to TRBJ2-7; the match to TRBD2 covers 11 bases. CDR3 size: 14 residues. The germline gives CDR1 SGHRS, CDR2 YFSETQ. V dropped 6 bases and J dropped 5; count of bases not matched to a gene: 7. Written as DNA, the CDR3 is TGCGCCAGCACCACGGCACTAGCGGGAGACGAGCAGTACTTC. This encodes CASTTALAGDEQYF.

In this sample, this clone turned up once. The J gene is TRBJ1-2, the V gene TRBV6-6; TRBD1 matches at 7 bases. Germline V lookup: CDR1 MNHNY, CDR2 SVGAGI (reference sequence). This CDR3 region has 15 residues. V shed 0 bases and J 8 bases; nucleotides not matched to a gene: 9. In nucleotides, the CDR3 is TGTGCCAGCAGTTACTCCCGGGACAGTCTTGGAGGCTACACCTTC. It is translated as CASSYSRDSLGGYTF.

This clone was recorded once. V is TRBV5-6 and J is TRBJ1-2; 9 positions agree with TRBD1. The CDR3 runs 14 residues. V lost 3 bases to trimming and J lost 3 bases; unmatched junction nucleotides: 3. Germline CDR1 reads SGHDT; CDR2 reads YYEEEE. CDR3 DNA: TGTGCCAGCAGCTGGGACAGGGCGGACTATGGCTACACCTTC. Encoded protein: CASSWDRADYGYTF.

The V call is TRBV3-1 (or the pseudogene TRBV3-2), the J call TRBJ1-2; D is ambiguous. The germline gives CDR1 LGHDT, CDR2 YNNKEL (reference sequence). Trimming shortened V by 1 base and J by 4 bases, and 7 bases separated the two germline ends. The CDR3 is 13 residues long. CDR3 amino acids: CASSQVPVYGYTF. CDR3 DNA: TGTGCCAGCAGCCAAGTTCCAGTCTATGGCTACACCTTC.

The V call is TRBV28, the J call TRBJ2-7; 7 nucleotides match TRBD1. CDR1 and CDR2 (germline): MDHEN, SYDVKM. The CDR3 extends over 14 amino acids. J was trimmed by 2 bases and V by 6 bases; bases with no gene match: 7. DNA for the CDR3: TGTGCCAGCAGCGCCCCAGGGACAGCCTACGAGCAGTACTTC. This sequence encodes CASSAPGTAYEQYF.

This clone is a singleton in its sample. The rearrangement uses TRBV25-1 and TRBJ2-3; TRBD2 might be the D (6 bases). V was shortened by 4 bases and J by 0 bases, with 11 bases between the two germline ends. The CDR3 is 15 amino acids. CDR1 MGHDK and CDR2 SYGVNS come from the germline V gene. The CDR3 reads CASSAPRGSTDTQYF. The CDR3 DNA reads TGTGCCAGCAGTGCCCCCCGGGGGAGCACAGATACGCAGTATTTT.

The chain carries TRBV5-1 and TRBJ2-7; 8 nucleotides line up with TRBD1. The germline CDR1 and CDR2 sequences are SGHRS and YFSETQ. Trimming took 6 bases from V and 1 from J; bases not matched to a gene: 6. This CDR3 has 14 amino acids. The DNA for the CDR3 is TGCGCCAGCACGTCGGGACAGGTTTCCTACGAGCAGTACTTC. This gives the protein CASTSGQVSYEQYF.

The chain has TRBV27 and TRBJ1-2; 8 bases match TRBD1. V lost 5 bases and J lost 7; bases outside the gene matches: 12. Looked up from germline, CDR1 is MNHEY and CDR2 is SMNVEV (reference sequence). The CDR3 runs to 15 residues. CDR3 residues: CASSLTRTGWGGYTF. CDR3 nucleotides: TGTGCCAGCAGTCTCACAAGGACAGGGTGGGGTGGCTACACCTTC.

The gene calls are TRBV5-5 and TRBJ1-5; 9 nucleotides line up with TRBD1. With V trimmed by 0 bases and J by 3 bases, 7 bases remained unmatched. CDR1 is SGHKS, CDR2 YYEKEE, per germline (reference sequence). The CDR3 is 17 amino acids. CDR3 bases: TGTGCCAGCAGCTTGGCCCCCGGACAGGGGAACAATCAGCCCCAGCATTTT. Its protein product is CASSLAPGQGNNQPQHF. Full variable domain (rest looked up from reference TRBV5-5 and TRBJ1-5): DAGVTQSPTHLIKTRGQQVTLRCSPISGHKSVSWYQQVLGQGPQFIFQYYEKEERGRGNFPDRFSARQFPNYSSELNVNALLLGDSALYLCASSLAPGQGNNQPQHFGDGTRLSIL.

DNA for the CDR3: TGTGCCAGCTCACCGGCCAGTCGGAGGGCCTACGAGCAGTACTTC. Translating it yields CASSPASRRAYEQYF. V usage is TRBV18 and J usage is TRBJ2-7; maybe TRBD2 (6 bases). This CDR3 is built from 15 residues. Germline V gives CDR1 KGHSH, CDR2 LQKENI. V lost 3 bases and J 2 bases, leaving 14 bases between the germline ends.

This sequence joins TRBV14 and TRBJ2-7; D is unclear. CDR1 is SGHDN and CDR2 is FVKESK in the germline V gene. Trimming pared 0 bases from V and 3 bases from J, leaving 15 bases between. The CDR3 runs to 16 residues. The CDR3 DNA reads as TGTGCCAGCAGCCAAGACGGAAGCGCCAGCTTCTACGAGCAGTACTTC. Translation: CASSQDGSASFYEQYF.

The chain couples TRBV3-1 (or the pseudogene TRBV3-2) to TRBJ1-1; the match to TRBD1 covers 12 bases. This CDR3 is built from 17 residues. Germline V gene lookup returns CDR1 LGHDT and CDR2 YNNKEL (reference sequence). Unmatched junction bases numbered 11, after V lost 5 bases and J lost 4 bases. Written as DNA, the CDR3 is TGTGCCAGCAGCTACCGAGGGACAGGGGGCAGGATCACTGAAGCTTTCTTT. Protein: CASSYRGTGGRITEAFF.

To note about this clone: This sample includes further DNA sequences coding for the same CDR3. This chain connects TRBV5-1 to TRBJ2-3, with unresolved D. V dropped 5 bases and J dropped 0 bases, with 4 bases sitting between them. The length of the CDR3 is 12 residues. Germline V gives CDR1 SGHRS, CDR2 YFSETQ. This CDR3 reads CASSPSTDTQYF. The DNA of the CDR3 is TGCGCCAGCAGTCCTAGCACAGATACGCAGTATTTT.

The rearrangement joins TRBV27 to TRBJ2-1, with 9 positions matching TRBD2. The junction had 3 bases not matched to a gene; V was cut back by 2 bases and J by 7 bases. Germline assignment: CDR1 MNHEY and CDR2 SMNVEV (reference sequence). The CDR3 is made up of 14 amino acids. For the CDR3, the DNA is TGTGCCAGCAGTTTAGGCCTAGCGGGAAATGAGCAGTTCTTC. This translates into CASSLGLAGNEQFF.

The V gene is TRBV29-1, the J gene TRBJ1-1; no clear D. Trimming took 7 bases from V and 1 from J, leaving 4 bases between them. Germline assignment: CDR1 SQVTM and CDR2 ANQGSEA. This CDR3 region has 10 residues. CDR3 loop: CSARNTEAFF. CDR3 DNA sequence: TGCAGCGCCCGGAACACTGAAGCTTTCTTT.

J is TRBJ1-2 and V is TRBV7-2; the match to TRBD1 covers 9 bases. Germline CDR1 SGHTA, CDR2 FQGNSA. The CDR3 is 14 residues long. V was clipped by 3 bases and J by 2 bases; unmatched bases: 1. The CDR3 is CASSFDRGNYGYTF. The CDR3 DNA sequence: TGTGCCAGCAGCTTCGACAGGGGGAACTATGGCTACACCTTC.

This chain joins TRBV3-1 (or the pseudogene TRBV3-2) and TRBJ2-5; possibly TRBD2 for D (6 bases). Germline CDR1 reads LGHDT; CDR2 reads YNNKEL (reference sequence). The CDR3 sequence is 14 residues long. V lost 3 bases, J lost 4 bases, and 12 bases lay in between. The CDR3 sequence: CASSHLLGGETQYF. In DNA, the CDR3 is TGTGCCAGCAGCCACCTCCTGGGGGGAGAGACCCAGTACTTC.

The chain couples TRBV5-1 to TRBJ1-3; 7 nucleotides align to TRBD1. CDR3 size: 16 residues. Germline CDR1 reads SGHRS; CDR2 reads YFSETQ. J gave up 0 bases and V 0 bases, and 3 bases lay outside the gene matches. The CDR3 sequence is CASSLAGTDSGNTIYF. The CDR3 bases are TGCGCCAGCAGCTTGGCCGGGACAGACTCTGGAAACACCATATATTTT.

As regards this clone: The sample carries other DNA sequences with the same CDR3. J is TRBJ2-2 and V is TRBV19; 11 nucleotides agree with TRBD2. J gave up 6 bases and V 3 bases, and 3 bases lay outside the gene matches. This CDR3 spans 15 amino acids. Germline V gene lookup returns CDR1 LNHDA and CDR2 SQIVND (reference sequence). CDR3 residues: CASSILAGGAGELFF. In DNA, the CDR3 is TGTGCCAGTAGTATTCTAGCGGGAGGCGCCGGGGAGCTGTTTTTT.

The chain is built from TRBV11-3 and TRBJ2-3, with 14 bases identical to TRBD2. The V gene's germline CDR1 is SGHNT and CDR2 YENEEA. CDR3 size: 18 residues. With V trimmed by 1 base and J by 6 bases, 9 bases remained unmatched. The CDR3 DNA reads as TGTGCCAGCAGCTTAGCGATTGGGGGACTAGCGGGAGATGATACGCAGTATTTT. Its translation is CASSLAIGGLAGDDTQYF. Filled out from reference TRBV11-3 and TRBJ2-3, the complete variable domain reads EAGVVQSPRYKIIEKKQPVAFWCNPISGHNTLYWYLQNLGQGPELLIRYENEEAVDDSQLPKDRFSAERLKGVDSTLKIQPAELGDSAVYLCASSLAIGGLAGDDTQYFGPGTRLTVL.

The CDR3 reads CASAVEGLAGEEQFF. The CDR3 nucleotides are TGTGCCAGCGCGGTGGAGGGACTAGCGGGAGAAGAGCAGTTCTTC. V is TRBV9 and J is TRBJ2-1; TRBD2 aligns across 14 bases. V was pared by 7 bases and J by 10 bases, with 10 bases of the junction left unmatched. Germline V gene data show CDR1 as SGDLS and CDR2 as YYNGEE. This CDR3 is 15 amino acids long.